A single sample is the source of the 15 T cell receptor beta chains below, sequenced in a study of blood T cell repertoires in COVID-19 (TCRdb year 2020). Library preparation was by the immunoSEQ multiplex PCR assay. The source is immuneACCESS, and TCRdb retained only in-frame sequences with V and J called. Part of the clones is not carried over; for the studies checked, unresolved V genes explain less than half of this, and the remainder is unexplained. The sample has roughly 95,000 clones on record, approximately 80% of them singletons. The ten top clones hold approximately 24% of the sample. The sample was peripheral blood. The receptor source for this set is a human donor in a cohort sampled during active COVID-19.

The chain combines TRBV2 with TRBJ2-5, with a tentative D call TRBD2 (7 bases). The CDR3 runs 14 residues. V was shortened by 1 base and J by 4 bases, with 10 bases between the two germline ends. The V gene's germline CDR1 is SNHLY and CDR2 FYNNEI. The CDR3 sequence: CASSEEGGLETQYF. In DNA form, the CDR3 reads TGTGCCAGCAGTGAAGAGGGGGGGCTAGAGACCCAGTACTTC.

This chain uses TRBV10-2 with TRBJ2-3, with D possibly TRBD1 on 5 matching bases. The V gene's germline CDR1 is WSHSY and CDR2 SAAADI. CDR3 length: 15 residues. Trimming took off 6 bases at V and 0 bases at J, with 13 bases between the two ends. CDR3 sequence (DNA): TGCGCCAGCAGATCCGACAGTACTAGCACAGATACGCAGTATTTT. This encodes CASRSDSTSTDTQYF.

The V and J genes are TRBV3-1 (or the pseudogene TRBV3-2) and TRBJ2-7; maybe TRBD2 (6 bases). Deletions cut 1 base from V and 0 bases from J, with 10 bases between. The CDR3 consists of 15 residues. CDR1 and CDR2 (germline): LGHDT, YNNKEL (reference sequence). CDR3 sequence (DNA): TGTGCCAGCAGCCAAGGACCGACTAGCTCCTACGAGCAGTACTTC. Protein: CASSQGPTSSYEQYF.

This chain uses TRBV20-1 with TRBJ2-1; D gene unclear. Deletions cut 1 base from V and 9 bases from J, with 7 bases between. CDR1 is DFQATT, CDR2 SNEGSKA, per germline (reference sequence). The CDR3 length is 11 residues. For the CDR3, the DNA is TGCAGTGCTAGAGTCGTCCCTGAGCAGTTCTTC. Its protein product is CSARVVPEQFF.

The V call is TRBV6-5, the J call TRBJ1-1; the match to TRBD1 covers 8 bases. Germline V CDR1 and CDR2: MNHEY, SVGAGI. Trimming removed 6 bases from V and 4 bases from J; junction bases left unmatched: 4. The CDR3 is 13 amino acids. The CDR3 is CASRDRDSTEAFF. CDR3 bases: TGTGCCAGCAGGGACAGGGACTCCACTGAAGCTTTCTTT.

The rearrangement uses TRBV5-1 and TRBJ1-1; TRBD1 matches at 8 bases. Germline CDR1 and CDR2: SGHRS and YFSETQ. Trimming took 3 bases from V and 4 from J; bases not matched to a gene: 11. The CDR3 covers 16 residues. CDR3 residues: CASSWADRGVGTEAFF. CDR3 bases: TGCGCCAGCAGCTGGGCCGACAGGGGAGTAGGCACTGAAGCTTTCTTT.

The gene calls are TRBV9 and TRBJ2-2, with a tentative D call TRBD1 (6 bases). Trimming left V 2 bases short and J 3 bases short, with 8 bases between. Germline V gene sequence: CDR1 SGDLS, CDR2 YYNGEE. CDR3 length equals 14 residues. CDR3 in DNA: TGTGCCAGCAGCGTTGGGGGCGACACCGGGGAGCTGTTTTTT. As protein: CASSVGGDTGELFF.

The chain carries TRBV13 and TRBJ1-1; D is uncertain. V was pared by 1 base and J by 0 bases, with 3 bases between. CDR1 is PRHDT, CDR2 FYEKMQ, per germline (reference sequence). CDR3 length: 13 amino acids. Written as DNA, the CDR3 is TGTGCCAGCAGCTTAGCCATGAACACTGAAGCTTTCTTT. Its protein product is CASSLAMNTEAFF.

The gene calls are TRBV7-5 and TRBJ2-7; TRBD1, the D gene given by the table, was not confirmed from the DNA. TRBV7-5 is designated a pseudogene. There are 15 residues in the CDR3. In nucleotides, the CDR3 is TGTGCCAGAAGCTTAATCAGGCCGAGCTCCTACGAGCAGTACTTC. The encoded protein is CARSLIRPSSYEQYF.

The chain combines TRBV19 with TRBJ2-1, with D possibly being TRBD2 (6 bases). Between the trimmed V and J ends, which lost 10 bases and 2 bases, there was a span of 15 bases. The germline gives CDR1 LNHDA, CDR2 SQIVND (reference sequence). The CDR3 has 14 residues. DNA for the CDR3: TGTGCCACCACGGGGGTGCCAACCTACAATGAGCAGTTCTTC. Protein product: CATTGVPTYNEQFF.

This rearrangement joins TRBV7-8 to TRBJ1-2; 7 bases match TRBD1. This CDR3 is built from 13 residues. CDR1 SGHVS and CDR2 FQNEAQ come from the germline V gene. The ends lost 5 bases at V and 6 bases at J; junction bases unmatched: 6. CDR3 sequence (DNA): TGTGCCAGCAGCCCCCCCGGGACAGATGGCTACACCTTC. Residues: CASSPPGTDGYTF. The full variable domain, completed using reference TRBV7-8 and TRBJ1-2, is GAGVSQSPRYKVAKRGQDVALRCDPISGHVSLFWYQQALGQGPEFLTYFQNEAQLDKSGLPSDRFFAERPEGSVSTLKIQRTQQEDSAVYLCASSPPGTDGYTFGSGTRLTVV.

The chain has TRBV9 and TRBJ2-1, with TRBD1 identical over 9 bases. The CDR3 runs 21 residues. Looked up from germline, CDR1 is SGDLS and CDR2 is YYNGEE. The V segment lost 0 bases and the J segment 0 bases; nucleotides outside the gene matches: 16. The CDR3 sequence is CASSVGPIPGQGMGSYNEQFF. The DNA of the CDR3 is TGTGCCAGCAGCGTAGGTCCGATTCCGGGACAGGGCATGGGCTCCTACAATGAGCAGTTCTTC.

The CDR3, as DNA: TGTGCCAGCAGCTTGGATGTATCGGTCTTGCGCTACACCTTC. Its protein is CASSLDVSVLRYTF. The chain joins TRBV5-4 to TRBJ1-2; D is undetermined. Germline-derived CDR1 and CDR2 are SGHNT and YYREEE (reference sequence). The CDR3 covers 14 residues. V gave up 0 bases and J gave up 9 bases, with 15 bases separating them.

The genes are TRBV27 and TRBJ1-3; a weak D match, TRBD1 (6 bases). The CDR3 extends over 14 amino acids. The V end lost 5 bases, the J end lost 2 bases, and 10 bases lay between the germline ends. The germline V gene has CDR1 MNHEY and CDR2 SMNVEV (reference sequence). The CDR3 loop is CASSTAGAGNTIYF. Here the CDR3 DNA reads TGTGCCAGCAGTACGGCAGGGGCTGGAAACACCATATATTTT.

This sequence joins TRBV7-2 and TRBJ2-2, with 14 positions matching TRBD2. Germline lookup yields CDR1 SGHTA and CDR2 FQGNSA. The J segment lost 1 base and the V segment lost 5 bases, leaving 0 bases of the junction unmatched. The CDR3 is 16 residues long. The DNA of the CDR3 is TGTGCCAGCAGCGGGACTAGCGGGAGGAACACCGGGGAGCTGTTTTTT. Protein: CASSGTSGRNTGELFF.